A single sample is the source of the 14 T cell receptor beta chains below, sequenced in a study of blood T cell repertoires in COVID-19 (dated by TCRdb to about 2020). Libraries were made using the immunoSEQ multiplex PCR assay. Imported from immuneACCESS, the table was reduced by TCRdb to in-frame sequences with V and J called. These copies leave out some clones; in studies compared against another copy, an unresolved V gene accounts for under half, and the cause of the remainder is not known. For this sample there are 320,000 or so clones; around 90% appear just once. The top ten clones comprise 5.2% of the sample. Sequencing used PBMCs or T cells enriched from blood (not recorded which). Receptors originate from a man in his fifties or sixties who had recovered from COVID-19.

This chain joins TRBV7-3 and TRBJ2-2; maybe TRBD2 (6 bases). Trimming removed 5 bases from V and 7 bases from J, with 11 bases in between. This CDR3 is built from 13 residues. The V gene's germline CDR1 is SGHTA and CDR2 FQGTGA. In DNA form, the CDR3 reads TGTGCCAGCAGCCGGAGGGACCGCGGGGAGCTGTTTTTT. Amino acids: CASSRRDRGELFF.

V and J are TRBV6-5 and TRBJ2-1; the D gene is possibly TRBD2 (5 bases). The length of the CDR3 is 15 residues. Trimming left V 0 bases short and J 7 bases short, with 13 bases between. CDR1 is MNHEY and CDR2 is SVGAGI in the germline V gene. CDR3: CASSYSDRPGNEQFF. CDR3 in DNA: TGTGCCAGCAGTTACTCGGATCGGCCGGGGAATGAGCAGTTCTTC.

This clone was seen only once. The rearrangement links TRBV30 to TRBJ2-7; D perhaps matches TRBD2 (6 bases). Germline CDR1 is GTSNPN and CDR2 is SVGIG (reference sequence). V was cut by 5 bases and J by 2 bases, with 10 bases left in between. The CDR3 spans 12 residues. CDR3 loop: CAWGRGTYEQYF. DNA of the CDR3: TGTGCCTGGGGACGCGGGACCTACGAGCAGTACTTC. The whole variable domain, remainder taken from reference TRBV30 and TRBJ2-7, is SQTIHQWPATLVQPVGSPLSLECTVEGTSNPNLYWYRQAAGRGLQLLFYSVGIGQISSEVPQNLSASRPQDRQFILSSKKLLLSDSGFYLCAWGRGTYEQYFGPGTRLTVT.

This rearrangement joins TRBV10-3 to TRBJ1-5; 7 positions match TRBD1. This CDR3 has 15 amino acids. The ends lost 3 bases at V and 2 bases at J; junction bases unmatched: 4. Germline V gene lookup returns CDR1 ENHRY and CDR2 SYGVKD. The CDR3 coding sequence is TGTGCCATCAGTGAAGACAGGGCTGGCAATCAGCCCCAGCATTTT. It specifies CAISEDRAGNQPQHF.

The CDR3 DNA is TGTGCCAGCAGCGGGACTAGCGGAGGTGGTACAGATACGCAGTATTTT. Its translation is CASSGTSGGGTDTQYF. This chain links TRBV7-9 with TRBJ2-3; 11 bases are shared with TRBD2. V lost 5 bases and J lost 3; bases outside the gene matches: 7. From germline, CDR1 is SEHNR and CDR2 FQNEAQ (reference sequence). CDR3 length: 16 amino acids.

CDR3 loop: CASSLVQGGEQFF. The CDR3 nucleotides are TGTGCCAGCAGCTTAGTCCAGGGTGGTGAGCAGTTCTTC. This sequence joins TRBV7-2 and TRBJ2-1, with D possibly being TRBD1 (5 bases). Germline V gene lookup returns CDR1 SGHTA and CDR2 FQGNSA. The CDR3 runs to 13 residues. V dropped 1 base and J dropped 9 bases, with 10 bases sitting between them.

The J gene is TRBJ1-1, the V gene TRBV12-3 or TRBV12-4; TRBD1 matches at 8 bases. Trimming at V came to 6 bases and at J to 4 bases, leaving 4 bases not matched to a gene. The CDR3 spans 13 residues. The CDR3 DNA reads as TGTGCCAGCAGCGGACAGGGCTTCACTGAAGCTTTCTTT. It encodes CASSGQGFTEAFF.

The rearrangement joins TRBV28 to TRBJ1-4, with 7 bases matching TRBD1. Trimming at V came to 1 base and at J to 3 bases, leaving 8 bases not matched to a gene. The CDR3 spans 17 residues. Germline-derived CDR1 and CDR2 are MDHEN and SYDVKM. CDR3 DNA: TGTGCCAGCAGTTTATACGGACGTGGGACAGCTAATGAAAAACTGTTTTTT. It codes for CASSLYGRGTANEKLFF.

The J gene is TRBJ2-3, the V gene TRBV12-5; weak D call: TRBD1 (5 bases). V lost 3 bases and J lost 4, with 8 bases in between. Looked up from germline, CDR1 is LGHNT and CDR2 is FRNRAP. The CDR3 totals 13 residues. The CDR3 DNA reads as TGTGCTAGTGGTTTAGGGGCGGCAGATACGCAGTATTTT. Amino acid sequence: CASGLGAADTQYF.

This chain connects TRBV12-5 to TRBJ2-1; TRBD1 might be the D (5 bases). Germline V gives CDR1 LGHNT, CDR2 FRNRAP. The CDR3 is 14 residues long. V shed 2 bases and J shed 3 bases, with 8 bases lying between them. The DNA of the CDR3 is TGTGCTAGTGGTTTGTGGGGCAACTACAATGAGCAGTTCTTC. Translation gives CASGLWGNYNEQFF.

The CDR3 DNA follows: TGTGCCAGCAGCTTAGACGGACAGCGAGGAAACACCATATATTTT. As protein: CASSLDGQRGNTIYF. The rearrangement links TRBV9 to TRBJ1-3; tentatively, D is TRBD1 (6 bases). Looked up from germline, CDR1 is SGDLS and CDR2 is YYNGEE. The CDR3 has 15 amino acids. Trimming cost V 4 bases and J 4 bases, with 15 bases left between them.

The chain uses TRBV7-8 and TRBJ1-5; a weak D match, TRBD1 (6 bases). Trimming stripped 7 bases from V and 3 bases from J, with 16 bases between. The germline V gene has CDR1 SGHVS and CDR2 FQNEAQ. The CDR3 length is 15 residues. Here the CDR3 DNA reads TGTGCCAGCACTTCCGGGGGGGCGATCAATCAGCCCCAGCATTTT. As protein: CASTSGGAINQPQHF.

The chain's CDR3 is CATAGTSGSNEQFF. The CDR3 region has the DNA TGTGCCACCGCTGGGACTAGCGGGAGTAATGAGCAGTTCTTC. The chain combines TRBV24-1 with TRBJ2-1; TRBD2 agrees at 14 bases. Germline values: CDR1 KGHDR, CDR2 SFDVKD. The CDR3 totals 14 residues. J lost 7 bases, V lost 9 bases, and 4 bases had no gene match.

The chain has TRBV2 and TRBJ2-7; 9 nucleotides match TRBD2. The V segment lost 0 bases and the J segment 2 bases; nucleotides outside the gene matches: 2. CDR1 and CDR2 (germline): SNHLY, FYNNEI. The CDR3 covers 15 residues. This CDR3 is CASSEAGLATYEQYF. CDR3 DNA sequence: TGTGCCAGCAGTGAAGCGGGACTAGCAACCTACGAGCAGTACTTC.